This T cell receptor (beta chain) is drawn from a study of T-cell memory formation after mild COVID-19. On the study more broadly: Clustering of TCRs was largely donor specific. Findings of the study overall: In pre-infection memory, a portion of responding clones appeared, which suggested that cross-reactive memory joined.

Germline loops: CDR1 LGHNA, CDR2 YSLEER. This CDR3 is 15 amino acids long. The V end was cut by 1 base, the J end by 1 base, with 11 bases between. TCRdb analysed the 5' RACE reads with MiXCR anew, one entry per CDR3 protein. Among a few hundred thousand distinct CDR3 sequences listed, about a sixth were seen once. A word on this clonotype: Its antigen remains unknown.

The sequenced sample consisted of PBMCs or a T cell subset sorted from them (not recorded which). The chain employs TRBV4-3 and TRBJ2-7; D is ambiguous. This receptor was taken from a man aged 18 to 30 who had mild COVID-19 (a few samples of this study predate the infection). Cell type and time point are not known. The CDR3 here is CASSQGVGTSYEQYF. The DNA of the CDR3 is TGCGCCAGCAGCCAAGGGGTGGGCACTTCCTACGAGCAGTACTTC.